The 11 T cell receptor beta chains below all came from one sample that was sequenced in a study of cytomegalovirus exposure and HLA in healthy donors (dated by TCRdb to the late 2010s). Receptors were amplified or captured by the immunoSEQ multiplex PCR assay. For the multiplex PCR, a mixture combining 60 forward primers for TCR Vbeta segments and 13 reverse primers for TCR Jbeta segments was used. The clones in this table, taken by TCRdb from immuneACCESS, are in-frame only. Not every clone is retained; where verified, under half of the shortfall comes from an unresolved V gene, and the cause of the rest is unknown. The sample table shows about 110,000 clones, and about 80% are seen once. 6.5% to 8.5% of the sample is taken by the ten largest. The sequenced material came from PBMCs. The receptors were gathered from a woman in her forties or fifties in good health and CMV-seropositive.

This CDR3 is CAISGPTSGITYEQYF. CDR3 DNA: TGTGCCATCAGTGGTCCGACTAGCGGGATAACCTACGAGCAGTACTTC. This chain uses TRBV10-3 with TRBJ2-7; 11 bases fit TRBD2. This CDR3 region has 16 residues. From germline, CDR1 is ENHRY and CDR2 SYGVKD. V lost 4 bases and J lost 2; bases outside the gene matches: 7.

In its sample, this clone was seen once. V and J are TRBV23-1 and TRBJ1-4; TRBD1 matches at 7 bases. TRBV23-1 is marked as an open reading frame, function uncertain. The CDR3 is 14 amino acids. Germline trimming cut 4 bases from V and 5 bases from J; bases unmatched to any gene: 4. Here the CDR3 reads CASSPDRANEKLFF. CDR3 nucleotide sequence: TGCGCCAGCAGTCCTGACAGGGCGAATGAAAAACTGTTTTTT.

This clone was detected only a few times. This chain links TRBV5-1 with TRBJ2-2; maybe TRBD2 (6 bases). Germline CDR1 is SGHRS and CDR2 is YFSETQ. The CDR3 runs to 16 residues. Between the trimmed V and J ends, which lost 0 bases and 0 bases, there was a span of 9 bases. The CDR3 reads CASSLVRESNTGELFF. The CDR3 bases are TGCGCCAGCAGCTTGGTCCGGGAGTCGAACACCGGGGAGCTGTTTTTT.

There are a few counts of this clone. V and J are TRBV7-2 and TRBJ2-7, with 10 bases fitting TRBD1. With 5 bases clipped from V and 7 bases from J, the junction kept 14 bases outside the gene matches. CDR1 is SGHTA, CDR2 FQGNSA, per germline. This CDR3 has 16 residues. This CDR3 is CASSPVMTGGSSEQYF. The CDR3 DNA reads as TGTGCCAGCAGCCCTGTAATGACAGGGGGCTCCTCGGAGCAGTACTTC.

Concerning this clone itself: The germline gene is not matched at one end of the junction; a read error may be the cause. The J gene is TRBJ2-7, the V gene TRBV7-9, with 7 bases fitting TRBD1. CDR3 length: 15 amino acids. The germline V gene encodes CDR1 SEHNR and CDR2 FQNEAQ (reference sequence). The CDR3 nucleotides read TGTTCCAGCAGCCCCCCTACAGGGGTCACCTACGAGCAGTACTTC. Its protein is CSSSPPTGVTYEQYF.

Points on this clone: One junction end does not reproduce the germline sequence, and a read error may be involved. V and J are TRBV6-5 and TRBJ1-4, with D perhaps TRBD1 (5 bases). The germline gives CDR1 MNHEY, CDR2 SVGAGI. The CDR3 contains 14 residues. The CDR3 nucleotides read TGTGCCGGCAGTTGGGGGGTAACTAATGAAAAACTGTTTTTT. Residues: CAGSWGVTNEKLFF.

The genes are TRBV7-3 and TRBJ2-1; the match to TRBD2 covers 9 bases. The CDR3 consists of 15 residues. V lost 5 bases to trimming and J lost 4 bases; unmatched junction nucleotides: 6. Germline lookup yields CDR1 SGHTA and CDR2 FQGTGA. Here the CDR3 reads CASSLSSGAYNEQFF. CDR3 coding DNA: TGTGCCAGCAGCCTTTCTAGCGGGGCATACAATGAGCAGTTCTTC.

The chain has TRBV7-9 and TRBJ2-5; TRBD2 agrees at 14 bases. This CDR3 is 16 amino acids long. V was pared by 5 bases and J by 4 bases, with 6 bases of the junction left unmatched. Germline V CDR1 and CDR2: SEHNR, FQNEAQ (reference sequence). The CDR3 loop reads CASSPPGTSGRETQYF. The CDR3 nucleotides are TGTGCCAGCAGCCCCCCGGGGACTAGCGGGAGAGAGACCCAGTACTTC.

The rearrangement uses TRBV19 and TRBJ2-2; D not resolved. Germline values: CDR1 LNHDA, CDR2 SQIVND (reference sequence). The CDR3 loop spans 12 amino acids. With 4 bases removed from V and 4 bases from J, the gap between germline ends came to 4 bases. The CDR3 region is CASSTFTGELFF. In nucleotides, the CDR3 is TGTGCCAGTAGTACCTTCACCGGGGAGCTGTTTTTT.

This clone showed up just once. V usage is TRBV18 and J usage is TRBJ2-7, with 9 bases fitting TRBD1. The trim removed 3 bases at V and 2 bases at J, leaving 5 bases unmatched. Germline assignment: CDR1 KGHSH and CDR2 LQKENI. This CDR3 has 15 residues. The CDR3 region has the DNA TGTGCCAGCTCACCCCCCGGGACAGGGACCTACGAGCAGTACTTC. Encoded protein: CASSPPGTGTYEQYF.

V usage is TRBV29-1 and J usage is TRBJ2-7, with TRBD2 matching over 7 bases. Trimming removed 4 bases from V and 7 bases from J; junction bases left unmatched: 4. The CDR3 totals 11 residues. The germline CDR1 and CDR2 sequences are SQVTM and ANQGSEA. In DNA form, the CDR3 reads TGCAGCGTTGGGGGGGGTGGAGAGCAGTACTTC. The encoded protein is CSVGGGGEQYF.